The following is a T cell receptor beta chain sequence with its context. This sample is part of a study of CD8 T cells in Susac syndrome. Reverse transcription of roughly 0.5 to 1 ug RNA was carried out with random hexamers. immunoSEQ multiplex PCR amplified TCR beta CDR3 across 54 Vbeta, 13 Jbeta. TCRdb re-called the immunoSEQ multiplex PCR reads through MiXCR, storing one row per CDR3 protein. There are fewer than 350,000 distinct CDR3 sequences in the sample; roughly 94% occur only once, and over 0.05% lies in the top ten. TCR beta sequences were obtained from blood CD8+ and CD4+ T cells. The multiple sclerosis controls consisted of treatment-naive patients with relapsing-remitting disease, either stable or active. The CDR3 runs to 19 residues. From germline, CDR1 is LGHNA and CDR2 YSLEER. V dropped 4 bases and J dropped 2 bases, with 23 bases sitting between them.

The sequencing sample was made of CD4+ T cells from PBMCs. This rearrangement joins TRBV4-3 to TRBJ2-2, with D maybe TRBD2 (5 bases). This sequence originates from a human donor with multiple sclerosis. The CDR3 loop reads CASSPAIPGPSSNTGELFF. The CDR3 bases are TGCGCCAGCAGCCCAGCGATCCCTGGACCTAGCTCAAACACCGGGGAGCTGTTTTTT.